The source of this TCR beta chain is a study of OX40 agonist ivuxolimab in advanced cancers. Study in general: The dose-escalation cohort had hepatocellular carcinoma, melanoma, renal cell or head and neck cancer. Broader study findings: Low normalized T-cell clonal expansion was additionally recorded for some nonresponders.

Sequencing used immunoSEQ multiplex PCR; TCRdb keeps in-frame clones, though not all of them. In the table there are under 90,000 clones, around 83% of which are singletons. Details on this clone: Its antigen remains unidentified.

CDR1 and CDR2 from the germline V gene are MDHEN and SYDVKM. This CDR3 is built from 15 residues. Trimming removed 2 bases from V and 4 bases from J, with 11 bases in between. The source material was CD4+ or CD8+ T cells sorted from blood, sampled in a trial of the OX40 agonist ivuxolimab. This sequence originates from an adult with an advanced solid tumor such as melanoma, head and neck, liver or kidney cancer. The V and J genes are TRBV28 and TRBJ2-2; tentative D call: TRBD2 (7 bases). The CDR3: CASSLGGAATGELFF. CDR3 sequence (DNA): TGTGCCAGCAGTTTAGGGGGGGCAGCCACCGGGGAGCTGTTTTTT.